This T cell receptor beta chain was documented in a study of CD8 T cells in ankylosing spondylitis. General study results and limits: The disease-linked clones had a CD8+ phenotype and low blood frequencies. A TCR beta motif of several highly homologous variants appeared characteristic of ankylosing spondylitis blood. Matched ankylosing spondylitis synovial fluid reportedly showed significant enrichment of disease-linked clones.

Making use of molecular barcodes, quantitative 5'-RACE generated TCR beta libraries. TCRdb called the 5' RACE reads again in MiXCR, with one record for every CDR3 protein. The sample has roughly 230,000 distinct CDR3 sequences; over 15% are singletons. The V end was cut by 7 bases, the J end by 0 bases, with 9 bases between. The CDR3 is 13 amino acids. This clonotype was seen ten or more times. What it binds is not known. This clonotype was obtained from a male donor with ankylosing spondylitis or in good health (not recorded which). V is TRBV12-3 or TRBV12-4 and J is TRBJ2-5; D unclear. Sequenced sample: blood, either unsorted or a sorted T cell fraction (not recorded which). DNA for the CDR3: TGTGCCAGCAAAGAACCGTACCAAGAGACCCAGTACTTC. Translation gives CASKEPYQETQYF.